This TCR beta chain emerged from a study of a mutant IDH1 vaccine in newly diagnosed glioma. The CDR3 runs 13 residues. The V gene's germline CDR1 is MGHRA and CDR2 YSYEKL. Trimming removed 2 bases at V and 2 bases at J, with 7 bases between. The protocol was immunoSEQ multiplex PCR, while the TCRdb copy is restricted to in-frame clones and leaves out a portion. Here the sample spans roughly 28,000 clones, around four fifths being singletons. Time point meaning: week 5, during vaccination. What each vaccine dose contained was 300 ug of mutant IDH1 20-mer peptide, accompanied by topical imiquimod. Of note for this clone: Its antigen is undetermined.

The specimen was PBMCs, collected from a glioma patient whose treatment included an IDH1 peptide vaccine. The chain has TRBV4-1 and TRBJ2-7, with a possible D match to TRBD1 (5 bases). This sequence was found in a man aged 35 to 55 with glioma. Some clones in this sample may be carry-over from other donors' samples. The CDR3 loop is CASSQKDTYEQYF. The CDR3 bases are TGCGCCAGCAGCCAAAAGGACACCTACGAGCAGTACTTC.